Given below is one T cell receptor (beta chain) in context. What it binds is unknown. Profiled with immunoSEQ multiplex PCR; TCRdb holds only in-frame clones, not every one. The table lists more than 75,000 clones, 70% to 90% of them singletons. Sampling times: baseline, cycle 4 day 1, cycle 7 day 1. This entry belongs to a study of OX40 agonist ivuxolimab in advanced cancers. Study summary: It was permissible to have had prior anti-PD-1, anti-PD-L1 or anti-CTLA-4 therapy, and 40% had some. Study conclusions and caveats: Compared with CD4+, CD8+ T cells on average had more expanded clones.

The germline V and J ends were trimmed by 6 bases and 10 bases, with 21 bases remaining between them. The CDR3 runs to 15 residues. The germline gives CDR1 LGHNT, CDR2 FRNRAP. This TCR derives from an adult with an advanced solid tumor such as melanoma, head and neck, liver or kidney cancer. The material was CD4+ or CD8+ T cells sorted from blood, obtained in a trial of the OX40 agonist ivuxolimab. The chain joins TRBV12-5 to TRBJ1-4, with D perhaps matching TRBD1 (6 bases). The CDR3 DNA follows: TGTGCTAGTGGGCCCGATACAGGGCCGGGCTTAAAACTGTTTTTT. It encodes CASGPDTGPGLKLFF.